These 17 T cell receptor beta chains were all obtained from the same sample, sequenced in a study of CD8 T cells in ankylosing spondylitis. The study's findings and limits: Under 10 highly homologous variants formed a TCR beta motif that appeared characteristic of ankylosing spondylitis blood.

Their specific antigens are unknown. A single record per CDR3 protein comes from TCRdb applying MiXCR to the 5' RACE reads. The sample carries about 500,000 distinct CDR3 sequences, 5.3% recorded once. The sequenced material came from blood, either unsorted or a sorted T cell fraction (not recorded which). The receptors originated from a male donor with ankylosing spondylitis.

This clonotype showed up many times. The chain recombines TRBV12-3 or TRBV12-4 with TRBJ1-6; D is ambiguous. Between the trimmed V and J ends, which lost 3 bases and 6 bases, there was a span of 3 bases. This CDR3 contains 12 residues. The CDR3, as DNA: TGTGCCAGCAGTTTGAGTAATTCACCCCTCCACTTT. It codes for CASSLSNSPLHF.

This clonotype turned up a few times. The gene calls are TRBV12-3 or TRBV12-4 and TRBJ1-6; tentatively, D is TRBD1 (6 bases). V was trimmed by 4 bases and J by 2 bases, leaving 9 bases between them. The CDR3 is 15 amino acids. The CDR3 sequence is CASSYRAPYNSPLHF. CDR3 nucleotide sequence: TGTGCCAGCAGTTACAGGGCCCCCTATAATTCACCCCTCCACTTT.

This chain joins TRBV7-2 and TRBJ2-2; D is unresolved. V gave up 4 bases and J gave up 6 bases, with 9 bases separating them. Germline values: CDR1 SGHTA, CDR2 FQGNSA. The CDR3 totals 13 residues. CDR3 DNA: TGTGCCAGCAGCTACACAAATTCCGGGGAGCTGTTTTTT. It is translated as CASSYTNSGELFF.

There are many counts of this clonotype. The chain employs TRBV20-1 and TRBJ1-6; D call uncertain. The germline gives CDR1 DFQATT, CDR2 SNEGSKA (reference sequence). V was cut by 0 bases and J by 5 bases, with 11 bases left in between. CDR3 length equals 15 residues. CDR3 amino acids: CSARDIRQDNSPLHF. As DNA, the CDR3 is TGCAGTGCTAGAGATATTCGCCAGGATAATTCACCCCTCCACTTT.

This clonotype appeared many times. The chain links TRBV28 to TRBJ1-5; D is undetermined. Germline CDR1 MDHEN, CDR2 SYDVKM. This CDR3 contains 12 residues. Trimming removed 6 bases from V and 5 bases from J, with 8 bases in between. This CDR3 reads CASRAWDQPQHF. The CDR3 nucleotides read TGTGCCAGCAGGGCGTGGGATCAGCCCCAGCATTTT.

This clonotype has a handful of counts. The V and J genes are TRBV28 and TRBJ1-5; maybe TRBD1 (6 bases). Trimming cost V 6 bases and J 3 bases, with 15 bases left between them. CDR3 length: 15 amino acids. Germline V gives CDR1 MDHEN, CDR2 SYDVKM. DNA for the CDR3: TGTGCCAGCAGCTATACTACAGGGTTCAATCAGCCCCAGCATTTT. Residues: CASSYTTGFNQPQHF.

This clonotype was counted at least ten times. The chain combines TRBV9 with TRBJ2-2; D perhaps matches TRBD2 (6 bases). V was cut by 3 bases and J by 5 bases, with 11 bases left in between. The CDR3 consists of 14 residues. The germline V gene has CDR1 SGDLS and CDR2 YYNGEE. Written as DNA, the CDR3 is TGTGCCAGCAGCGCGGGGACTGCTACCGGGGAGCTGTTTTTT. Protein sequence: CASSAGTATGELFF.

This clonotype was counted many times. The J gene is TRBJ1-2, the V gene TRBV7-2; possibly TRBD1 for D (5 bases). The V end lost 1 base, the J end lost 1 base, and 10 bases lay between the germline ends. CDR3 length equals 15 residues. Germline CDR1 and CDR2: SGHTA and FQGNSA. The DNA for the CDR3 is TGTGCCAGCAGCTTAGGGGGGGACCGTAACTATGGCTACACCTTC. Translating gives CASSLGGDRNYGYTF.

At least ten counts were recorded for this clonotype. This chain uses TRBV6-1 with TRBJ1-2, with D possibly matching TRBD1 (6 bases). Trimming took 8 bases from V and 2 from J, leaving 12 bases between them. CDR1 and CDR2 from the germline V gene are MNHNS and SASEGT. This CDR3 contains 13 residues. In nucleotides, the CDR3 is TGTGCCAGCTCGGACAGAGAAAACTATGGCTACACCTTC. This codes for CASSDRENYGYTF.

This clonotype was detected ten times or more. The chain uses TRBV20-1 and TRBJ2-1, with TRBD2 matching 7 bases. The CDR3 is 16 amino acids. Germline CDR1 DFQATT, CDR2 SNEGSKA (reference sequence). V shed 1 base, J shed 1 base, and the junction held 7 bases outside the gene matches. In DNA form, the CDR3 reads TGCAGTGCTAGAGCCTCTAGCGGAAGTTCCTACAATGAGCAGTTCTTC. Translated, it gives CSARASSGSSYNEQFF.

The V call is TRBV5-1, the J call TRBJ2-5; the D is unclear. Between the trimmed V and J ends, which lost 0 bases and 7 bases, there was a span of 10 bases. The CDR3 totals 13 residues. Germline V CDR1 and CDR2: SGHRS, YFSETQ. The CDR3 region is CASSLEAHGTQYF. For the CDR3, the DNA is TGCGCCAGCAGCTTGGAGGCGCACGGGACCCAGTACTTC.

This clonotype has ten or more counts. The rearrangement links TRBV27 to TRBJ1-2; D possibly corresponds to TRBD1 (5 bases). The germline gives CDR1 MNHEY, CDR2 SMNVEV (reference sequence). The V end was cut by 6 bases, the J end by 7 bases, with 18 bases between. The CDR3 sequence is 14 residues long. The CDR3 reads CASRPTPAGTGYTF. DNA for the CDR3: TGTGCCAGCAGACCAACACCAGCAGGGACTGGCTACACCTTC.

This clonotype has at least ten counts. The chain employs TRBV20-1 and TRBJ1-5, with D uncertain. The CDR3 contains 15 residues. The germline V and J ends were trimmed by 0 bases and 0 bases, with 9 bases remaining between them. From germline, CDR1 is DFQATT and CDR2 SNEGSKA (reference sequence). CDR3 region: CSARDPAGSNQPQHF. CDR3 nucleotide sequence: TGCAGTGCTAGAGATCCCGCCGGTAGCAATCAGCCCCAGCATTTT.

This clonotype showed up many times. This CDR3 is CASSSQGGYGYTF. CDR3 coding DNA: TGCGCCAGCAGTTCACAGGGAGGCTATGGCTACACCTTC. The chain combines TRBV10-1 with TRBJ1-2, with D maybe TRBD1 (6 bases). This CDR3 spans 13 amino acids. The germline V and J ends were trimmed by 5 bases and 4 bases, with 11 bases remaining between them. CDR1 is WNHNN, CDR2 SYGVQD, per germline (reference sequence).

In this sample, this clonotype turned up many times. V usage is TRBV5-1 and J usage is TRBJ2-1; 10 bases match TRBD2. V lost 4 bases and J lost 4; bases outside the gene matches: 5. CDR3 size: 15 residues. Germline V gene data show CDR1 as SGHRS and CDR2 as YFSETQ. This chain's CDR3 is CASSPTSGTYNEQFF. The CDR3 DNA is TGCGCCAGCAGCCCCACTAGCGGGACTTACAATGAGCAGTTCTTC.

This clonotype was observed at least ten times. The rearrangement joins TRBV6-1 to TRBJ1-5, with D uncertain. The CDR3 has 15 residues. The V end was cut by 5 bases, the J end by 0 bases, with 11 bases between. CDR1 and CDR2 from the germline V gene are MNHNS and SASEGT. The CDR3 here is CASSLTAYSNQPQHF. The CDR3 nucleotides read TGTGCCAGCAGTCTGACTGCCTATAGCAATCAGCCCCAGCATTTT.

This clonotype was picked up many times. The rearrangement uses TRBV6-5 and TRBJ2-7; the D is unclear. The CDR3 is made up of 14 amino acids. Trimming took 0 bases from V and 0 from J, leaving 6 bases between them. Germline V CDR1 and CDR2: MNHEY, SVGAGI. Here the CDR3 reads CASSYSAVSYEQYF. In nucleotides, the CDR3 is TGTGCCAGCAGTTACTCGGCCGTCTCCTACGAGCAGTACTTC.